One and the same sample provided the 6 T cell receptor beta chains below, sequenced in a study of read filtering for tumor transcriptome and immune sequencing. This library used roughly 400 ng RNA and molecular barcoded adaptors spanning alpha/delta and beta/gamma chains. TCRdb re-analysed the reads in MiXCR, keeping a single row per CDR3 protein. The profile shows tens of thousands of distinct CDR3 sequences, around 21% of them singletons. Sequences were obtained from a population of CD138-negative cells sorted from bone marrow. The receptors here all came from a donor at least 40 years old with multiple myeloma.

This clonotype was counted ten times or more. The chain carries TRBV7-8 and TRBJ2-6, with TRBD1 identical over 8 bases. Looked up from germline, CDR1 is SGHVS and CDR2 is FQNEAQ. This CDR3 region has 16 residues. Trimming took 5 bases from V and 3 from J; bases not matched to a gene: 6. CDR3 protein: CASSQKTGVGANVLTF. DNA of the CDR3: TGTGCCAGCAGCCAGAAGACAGGGGTTGGGGCCAACGTCCTGACTTTC.

This clonotype was recorded at least ten times. The J gene is TRBJ1-1, the V gene TRBV7-3; no definite D call. Trimming removed 5 bases from V and 6 bases from J, with 10 bases in between. Germline V gives CDR1 SGHTA, CDR2 FQGTGA. This CDR3 is 12 amino acids long. CDR3 coding DNA: TGTGCCAGCAGCCGAACCGGGTCTGAAGCTTTCTTT. Translation gives CASSRTGSEAFF.

The table lists this clonotype with many counts. The chain joins TRBV28 to TRBJ2-3; 13 bases are a match to TRBD2. The CDR3 has 15 amino acids. The V and J ends lost 7 bases and 2 bases, in that order; junction bases with no gene match: 3. Germline CDR1 is MDHEN and CDR2 is SYDVKM. This CDR3 is CASTTSGRATDTQYF. The CDR3 DNA sequence: TGTGCCAGCACCACTAGCGGGAGGGCCACAGATACGCAGTATTTT.

This clonotype was seen at least ten times. This rearrangement joins TRBV6-5 to TRBJ2-2; D unresolved. The CDR3 loop spans 15 amino acids. The V and J ends lost 8 bases and 3 bases respectively, with 16 bases between them. CDR1 and CDR2 from the germline V gene are MNHEY and SVGAGI. In DNA, the CDR3 is TGTGCCAGCGCCAGCCCTCTAGTTGACACCGGGGAGCTGTTTTTT. As protein: CASASPLVDTGELFF.

At least ten counts were recorded for this clonotype. J is TRBJ1-2 and V is TRBV6-1, with D maybe TRBD1 (6 bases). From germline, CDR1 is MNHNS and CDR2 SASEGT. Trimming left V 2 bases short and J 7 bases short, with 17 bases between. The CDR3 is 15 residues long. CDR3 sequence (DNA): TGTGCCAGCAGTGAATGGACAGTCAATACCGCTGGCTACACCTTC. Translating it yields CASSEWTVNTAGYTF.

With regard to this clonotype: Since no conserved phenylalanine or tryptophan closes the CDR3, a read error is the likely cause. The chain employs TRBV10-3 and TRBJ2-2, with TRBD1 matching 10 bases. V shed 10 bases, J shed 7 bases, and the junction held 6 bases outside the gene matches. CDR1 is ENHRY, CDR2 SYGVKD, per germline. The CDR3 has 13 residues. The CDR3 DNA reads as TGTGCCACCAATGACAGGGGGCTCGGGGAGCTGTTTTCT. This codes for CATNDRGLGELFS.